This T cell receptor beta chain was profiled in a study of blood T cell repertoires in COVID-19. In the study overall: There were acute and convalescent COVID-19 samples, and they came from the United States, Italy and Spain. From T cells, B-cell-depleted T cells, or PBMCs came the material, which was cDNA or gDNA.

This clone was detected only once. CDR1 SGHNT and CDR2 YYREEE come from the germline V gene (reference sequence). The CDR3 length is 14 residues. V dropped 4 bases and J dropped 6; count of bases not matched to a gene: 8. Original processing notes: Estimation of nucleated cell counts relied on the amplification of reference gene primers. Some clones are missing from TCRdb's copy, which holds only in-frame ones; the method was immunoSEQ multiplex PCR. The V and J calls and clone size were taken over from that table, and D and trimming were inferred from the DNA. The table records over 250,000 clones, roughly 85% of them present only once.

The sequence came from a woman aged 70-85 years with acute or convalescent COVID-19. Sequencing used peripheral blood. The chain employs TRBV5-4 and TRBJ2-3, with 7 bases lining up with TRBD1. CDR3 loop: CASSDAGGSDTQYF. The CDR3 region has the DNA TGTGCCAGCAGCGACGCAGGGGGAAGCGATACGCAGTATTTT.